This T cell receptor beta chain is drawn from a study of chemoradiotherapy in HPV16-positive cancers. Study summary: Candidate HPV-specific T-cell clones and common TCR motifs came from functional assays in a couple of HPV16-positive patients. Study results and caveats: HPV-responsive T-cell expansion during chemoradiotherapy was linked to improved recurrence-free survival in HPV16-positive patients.

This clone was detected only a few times. Its antigen is still unknown. The assay was immunoSEQ multiplex PCR, and TCRdb's table has in-frame clones only and misses some. Found here are some 15,000 clones, approximately 80% of them singletons; the top ten hold approximately 1.5%. Samples were taken several times over chemoradiotherapy. This sample was obtained from a patient who underwent chemoradiotherapy. This receptor was obtained from a human donor with HPV-associated anogenital cancer.

In DNA, the CDR3 is TGCGCCAGCAGTCACCCGACTAGCGGGGGGGCCAGCAGCACAGATACGCAGTATTTT. Residues: CASSHPTSGGASSTDTQYF. V and J are TRBV23-1 and TRBJ2-3; 14 nucleotides agree with TRBD2. TRBV23-1 is marked as an open reading frame, function uncertain. The length of the CDR3 is 19 residues. Losses at the gene ends were 3 bases for V and 0 bases for J; bases not matched to a gene: 8.